These 13 T cell receptor beta chains came from one sample sequenced in a study of shared clonotypes between healthy human individuals. Data came from immunoSEQ multiplex PCR; TCRdb stores just in-frame clones and leaves some out. Altogether 500,000 to 550,000 clones are present, approximately 95% being singletons, with the ten largest covering approximately 0.067%. The sequencing sample was made of naive CD4+ T cells sorted from blood. Described subset: CD45RA+ positively selected. The origin of the receptors is a woman in her thirties in good health.

About this clone itself: Within the sample, other DNA sequences also encode this same CDR3. V is TRBV15 and J is TRBJ2-1; TRBD1 might be the D (6 bases). Per germline, CDR1 LNHNV and CDR2 YYDKDF (reference sequence). The CDR3 totals 14 residues. Trimming pared 8 bases from V and 4 bases from J, leaving 15 bases between. The CDR3 spells CATSGTRNYNEQFF. CDR3 in DNA: TGTGCCACCTCCGGGACACGAAATTACAATGAGCAGTTCTTC.

V and J are TRBV27 and TRBJ2-7; tentative D call: TRBD2 (7 bases). The CDR3 has 17 residues. The ends were cut back, 5 bases at V and 0 bases at J, with 20 bases in the middle. Per germline, CDR1 MNHEY and CDR2 SMNVEV (reference sequence). CDR3: CASSRLGGGGTSYEQYF. The CDR3 region has the DNA TGTGCCAGCAGTCGTTTGGGCGGGGGCGGGACCTCCTACGAGCAGTACTTC.

This clone was counted a few times. Lacking the conserved final phenylalanine or tryptophan, this CDR3 likely reflects a read error. The DNA is left out, because the CDR3 cannot be placed on it with certainty; the CDR3 is given as TCRdb lists it. The V call is TRBV7-2, the J call TRBJ2-7; the DNA was not compared with TRBD1, the D call given in the table. The germline V gene encodes CDR1 SGHTA and CDR2 FQGNSA. Including both end residues, the CDR3 is 12 amino acids long. This chain's CDR3 is CASSLGRGQGAL.

The genes are TRBV28 and TRBJ1-1; D gene uncertain. V lost 5 bases and J lost 4, with 20 bases in between. CDR1 and CDR2 (germline): MDHEN, SYDVKM. This CDR3 contains 16 residues. The CDR3 sequence is CASSGRRWVSVTEAFF. The CDR3 DNA reads TGTGCCAGCAGTGGCCGTAGATGGGTTAGCGTCACTGAAGCTTTCTTT.

This clone appeared a single time. The V and J genes are TRBV13 and TRBJ2-6; a possible D gene is TRBD1 (6 bases). CDR3 length equals 20 residues. Germline-derived CDR1 and CDR2 are PRHDT and FYEKMQ (reference sequence). Deletions cut 2 bases from V and 0 bases from J, with 20 bases between. CDR3 in amino acids: CASSLSRVSRGYSGANVLTF. CDR3 coding DNA: TGTGCCAGCAGCTTAAGCAGGGTATCCAGGGGTTACTCTGGGGCCAACGTCCTGACTTTC. Full variable domain (missing parts from reference TRBV13 and TRBJ2-6): AAGVIQSPRHLIKEKRETATLKCYPIPRHDTVYWYQQGPGQDPQFLISFYEKMQSDKGSIPDRFSAQQFSDYHSELNMSSLELGDSALYFCASSLSRVSRGYSGANVLTFGAGSRLTVL.

This chain joins TRBV4-2 and TRBJ2-2; perhaps TRBD1 as D (6 bases). The V end was cut by 1 base, the J end by 1 base, with 19 bases between. The CDR3 is 19 amino acids. Germline CDR1 reads LGHNA; CDR2 reads YNFKEQ. The CDR3 protein is CASSQVLGFRDKNTGELFF. The DNA of the CDR3 is TGTGCCAGCAGCCAAGTCCTCGGATTCCGGGACAAGAACACCGGGGAGCTGTTTTTT.

V gene TRBV28 combines with J gene TRBJ1-2; D is undetermined. The V end was cut by 2 bases, the J end by 8 bases, with 9 bases between. The length of the CDR3 is 12 residues. Germline lookup yields CDR1 MDHEN and CDR2 SYDVKM. Written as DNA, the CDR3 is TGTGCCAGCAGTTTAGTCGGGAGGGGCTACACCTTC. Amino acids: CASSLVGRGYTF.

The chain joins TRBV15 to TRBJ1-3; D is unresolved. V was shortened by 1 base and J by 2 bases, with 9 bases between the two germline ends. The CDR3 has 15 amino acids. Germline CDR1 and CDR2: LNHNV and YYDKDF (reference sequence). Here the CDR3 reads CATSRGGLAGNTIYF. Here the CDR3 DNA reads TGTGCCACCAGCAGAGGCGGACTGGCTGGAAACACCATATATTTT.

The V and J genes are TRBV9 and TRBJ1-2; the match to TRBD1 covers 7 bases. The CDR3 is made up of 14 amino acids. J was trimmed by 2 bases and V by 4 bases; bases with no gene match: 5. CDR1 and CDR2 from the germline V gene are SGDLS and YYNGEE. The DNA of the CDR3 is TGTGCCAGCAGCCCGGGACAGCGAAACTATGGCTACACCTTC. Encoded protein: CASSPGQRNYGYTF.

The chain links TRBV18 to TRBJ2-1, with TRBD2 matching 8 bases. The length of the CDR3 is 15 residues. With 4 bases clipped from V and 8 bases from J, the junction kept 10 bases outside the gene matches. Germline assignment: CDR1 KGHSH and CDR2 LQKENI. CDR3 region: CASSLGLAEMDEQFF. CDR3 in DNA: TGTGCCAGCTCACTTGGACTAGCCGAGATGGATGAGCAGTTCTTC.

V and J are TRBV9 and TRBJ1-1, with 7 bases fitting TRBD1. The ends lost 4 bases at V and 0 bases at J; junction bases unmatched: 3. The germline gives CDR1 SGDLS, CDR2 YYNGEE. The CDR3 spans 14 residues. CDR3 coding DNA: TGTGCCAGCAGCCGAGGGACAGTGAACACTGAAGCTTTCTTT. Translated, it gives CASSRGTVNTEAFF.

V is TRBV28 and J is TRBJ2-5; 8 bases fit TRBD1. The CDR3 length is 17 residues. Germline trimming cut 5 bases from V and 4 bases from J; bases unmatched to any gene: 15. CDR1 is MDHEN, CDR2 SYDVKM, per germline. The CDR3, as DNA: TGTGCCAGCAGTCCAGCCTCGATGACAGGGGTTCCAGAGACCCAGTACTTC. It yields the protein CASSPASMTGVPETQYF.

This sequence joins TRBV5-1 and TRBJ2-7; D remains unclear. The germline V gene has CDR1 SGHRS and CDR2 YFSETQ. V gave up 3 bases and J gave up 3 bases, with 13 bases separating them. The CDR3 sequence is 14 residues long. CDR3 sequence reads: CASSSDARFYEQYF. DNA of the CDR3: TGCGCCAGCAGCTCAGACGCCCGGTTCTACGAGCAGTACTTC.